This TCR beta chain was documented in a study of read filtering for tumor transcriptome and immune sequencing (dated by TCRdb to about 2020). About the full investigation: The cohort had 17 male and approximately 15 female patients with a mean age of roughly 70 years, ranging from 47 to 80. By revised international staging, 8 or 9 patients were R-ISS I, fewer than 20 were R-ISS II and 6 or 7 were R-ISS III. After DNase treatment, whole-transcriptome libraries were prepared with the TruSeq RNA Access Library Prep Kit. TCR-region mapped reads per sample ranged from about 4.05 to 10.27 million with IR-seq versus only roughly 75 to 1273 with RNA-seq. The study compared TCR repertoires from targeted immune repertoire sequencing and bulk whole-transcriptome sequencing run on the same bone marrow samples. One main goal was a read-filtering strategy for immune repertoire data, in particular deciding whether clonotypes backed by only one read should be removed.

Clipping removes 3 bases from V and 6 bases from J, with 6 as the unmatched junction base count. The CDR3 measures 14 amino acids from cysteine to phenylalanine. Only the CDR3 region is kept as DNA, spanning 42 bases read in frame from base 1. CDR1 and CDR2 (MNHEY, SMNVEV) derive from the germline V gene (reference sequence). For this clonotype: Its antigen remains unidentified. No qualities accompany the bases; no much larger clone lies one base away.

TCR libraries were built from approximately 400 ng RNA with the Immunoverse kit, using molecular barcoded adaptors covering alpha/delta and beta/gamma chains. The same RNA used for transcriptome sequencing was used for TCR library preparation. An Illumina HiSeq 4000 with 2 x 150 cycles was used to sequence the TCR libraries. As for the original processing: Using MiXCR, which included quality filtering and error correction, TCR reads were aligned to human V, D, J and C references and then assembled into CDR3 clonotypes. The tcR package in R was used for analysis of clonotype counts and gene usage diversity. For inspection of raw mapping reads, RNA-seq reads were mapped by STAR aligner version 2.5.3a onto GRCh37 of the human genome. To test the effect of sequencing depth on detected clonotypes, IR-seq fastq files were randomly downsampled using Seqtk 1.3. TCRdb reprocessing: public reads trimmed at Q25 with fastp, clones called with MiXCR, in-frame beta chains kept. CDR3 protein duplicates are merged, each entry listing the most common genes and DNA. The V and J calls shown here were made by TCRdb, not taken from the authors' results. The sample table holds 75,000 to 95,000 distinct CDR3 sequences, of which roughly 12% were seen once. 15% of the sample rests with the top ten.

Overall results and qualifications from the work: The correlation between IR-seq and RNA-seq shared clonotype proportions rose when single-read clonotypes were removed. Rather than purified T cells, the sorted CD138-negative fraction was a mixed bone marrow immune population. Clonotypes were captured by IR-seq at much higher depth and more reliably than by RNA-seq, and smaller IR-seq throughput was sufficient for identification of most shared clonotypes. In IR-seq, single-read clonotypes were approximately 80% of clonotypes but 3% to 4% of total reads; in RNA-seq they were 70% to 75% of clonotypes and approximately 40% of reads.

Bone marrow was sampled from every patient at the time of active disease. Ficoll-Hypaque density gradient centrifugation was used to isolate bone marrow mononuclear cells. Myeloma plasma cells were removed and CD138-negative cells were obtained by negative selection following labeling with CD138 magnetic microbeads on a MACS separator. Flow cytometry with CD138 antibodies on an Attune NxT was used to check how pure the isolated cells were. TRIzol reagent was used to extract total RNA, which was then quantified with a NanoDrop spectrophotometer. For each patient, paired RNA-seq and IR-seq were run on the CD138-negative bone marrow sample from that patient.

The sequence was obtained from a donor at least 40 years old with multiple myeloma. The specimen sequenced was a population of CD138-negative cells sorted from bone marrow. This specimen's cell subset or site label, interpreted: bone marrow mononuclear cells depleted of CD138+ plasma/myeloma cells by negative magnetic selection. This chain is built from TRBV27 and TRBJ2-3, and TRBD1 matches 7 of the central bases. The CDR3 region: CASSLYRGDDTQYF. The bases are TGTGCCAGCAGTTTGTACAGGGGTGACGATACGCAGTATTTT.